This T cell receptor beta chain was sequenced during a study of post-analysis software for immune sequencing data. Study results and caveats: The study found TRBV5-6, TRBV5-1 and TRBV20-1 among 4 or 5 TRBV segments more frequent in patients than controls.

cDNA libraries for TCR beta contained unique molecular identifiers. Via MiXCR, TCRdb re-called the PCR reads, giving one row per CDR3 protein. The table includes hundreds of thousands of distinct CDR3 sequences, approximately 50% detected once. Details on this clonotype: No antigen is known for it.

Germline loops: CDR1 SQVTM, CDR2 ANQGSEA. V was shortened by 7 bases and J by 3 bases, with 16 bases between the two germline ends. This CDR3 is 14 amino acids long. The receptor comes from a girl between 10 and 17 years old with multiple sclerosis. Sequencing used blood. J is TRBJ2-1 and V is TRBV29-1; tentatively, D is TRBD1 or TRBD2 (5 bases each). The CDR3 DNA sequence: TGCAGCGCCCGGGGCACCACCGTCTACAATGAGCAGTTCTTC. This translates into CSARGTTVYNEQFF.